This is a list of T cell receptor beta chains from one sample in a study of blood T cell repertoires in COVID-19. The table came from immunoSEQ multiplex PCR; TCRdb's copy has only in-frame clones and leaves some out. The sample includes about 74,000 clones, about 86% of them seen just once. The specimen was peripheral blood. These receptors were taken from a woman over 75 with active or convalescent COVID-19. Each CDR3 is given with its conserved first and last residue. A D gene is named only where the DNA matches it firmly. Expanded clones are given a class, and other clones once, few, many or no size at all.

.	TRBV12-5	TRBJ2-5	TRBD1	CASGYPGGFGETQYF	TGTGCTAGTGGTTACCCAGGGGGATTTGGAGAGACCCAGTACTTC
once	TRBV20-1	TRBJ1-6	.	CSASDDSRSPLHF	TGCAGTGCTAGTGATGACAGTCGCTCACCCCTCCACTTT
.	TRBV10-3	TRBJ1-1	TRBD1	CAIRPTGGDTEAFF	TGTGCCATCAGGCCCACAGGGGGGGACACTGAAGCTTTCTTT
.	TRBV2	TRBJ2-3	TRBD2	CASTLAGVGPDTQYF	TGTGCCAGCACACTAGCGGGAGTTGGGCCAGATACGCAGTATTTT
.	TRBV5-1	TRBJ2-3	.	CASSARGADTDTQYF	TGCGCCAGCAGCGCCCGTGGAGCCGACACAGATACGCAGTATTTT
.	TRBV10-3	TRBJ1-2	TRBD1	CAITQRGPNYGYTF	TGTGCCATCACCCAGAGGGGGCCGAACTATGGCTACACCTTC
.	TRBV7-2	TRBJ2-3	.	CASSLETRGNTQYF	TGTGCCAGCAGCTTAGAAACCAGGGGAAATACGCAGTATTTT
.	TRBV11-2	TRBJ1-5	.	CASSLGQGSNQPQHF	TGTGCCAGCAGCTTAGGGCAGGGAAGCAATCAGCCCCAGCATTTT
.	TRBV7-3	TRBJ2-5	TRBD2	CASSLMAGVGETQYF	TGTGCCAGCAGCTTAATGGCGGGAGTAGGGGAGACCCAGTACTTC
.	TRBV6-5	TRBJ1-2	.	CASSYSRGDYGYTF	TGTGCCAGCAGTTACTCGCGGGGGGACTATGGCTACACCTTC
.	TRBV6-5	TRBJ2-5	TRBD1	CASRRRQGAEATQYF	TGTGCCAGCAGGCGGCGTCAGGGGGCCGAGGCGACCCAGTACTTC
.	TRBV19	TRBJ1-2	.	CASMRNYGYTF	TGTGCCAGTATGAGGAACTATGGCTACACCTTC
few	TRBV2	TRBJ1-3	TRBD1	CASSGPGTGVENTIYF	TGTGCCAGCAGTGGACCCGGGACAGGGGTGGAAAACACCATATATTTT
few	TRBV28	TRBJ1-6	.	CASSLDSYSPLHF	TGTGCCAGCAGCTTGGACAGCTATTCACCCCTCCACTTT
.	TRBV10-1	TRBJ1-1	TRBD1	CASSGQENTEAFF	TGCGCCAGCAGCGGACAGGAGAACACTGAAGCTTTCTTT
.	TRBV27	TRBJ1-2	TRBD1	CASSDRGRNGYTF	TGTGCCAGCAGTGACAGGGGGCGAAATGGCTACACCTTC
.	TRBV10-1	TRBJ2-1	.	CASSESGPSSYNEQFF	TGCGCCAGCAGTGAGTCGGGCCCCAGCTCCTACAATGAGCAGTTCTTC
.	TRBV5-8	TRBJ1-4	.	CASSLEVGATTNEKLFF	TGTGCCAGCAGCTTGGAAGTAGGGGCTACAACTAATGAAAAACTGTTTTTT
.	TRBV27	TRBJ1-2	TRBD1	CASSSWDSNYGYTF	TGTGCCAGCAGTTCGTGGGACAGTAACTATGGCTACACCTTC
.	TRBV19	TRBJ2-5	.	CASSGDTAGETQYF	TGTGCCAGTAGTGGGGACACGGCCGGGGAGACCCAGTACTTC
.	TRBV11-3	TRBJ2-2	.	CASSPDTGELFF	TGTGCCAGCAGCCCAGACACCGGGGAGCTGTTTTTT
once	TRBV11-3	TRBJ2-1	TRBD1	CASGRDRVINEQFF	TGTGCCAGCGGCCGGGACAGGGTAATCAATGAGCAGTTCTTC
.	TRBV3-1/TRBV3-2	TRBJ2-5	.	CARGEETQYF	TGTGCCAGAGGAGAAGAGACCCAGTACTTC
.	TRBV19	TRBJ1-1	TRBD1	CASSRDRMGTEAFF	TGTGCCAGTAGTAGGGACAGGATGGGGACTGAAGCTTTCTTT
.	TRBV10-1	TRBJ2-3	.	CASSESRTATDTQYF	TGCGCCAGCAGTGAGTCGAGGACAGCCACAGATACGCAGTATTTT
.	TRBV5-1	TRBJ2-3	.	CASSLGMQRPSTDTQYF	TGCGCCAGCAGCTTGGGGATGCAGCGTCCTAGCACAGATACGCAGTATTTT
.	TRBV5-1	TRBJ2-3	TRBD1	CASRTGTGADTQYF	TGCGCCAGCAGGACCGGGACAGGGGCAGATACGCAGTATTTT
.	TRBV25-1	TRBJ1-5	TRBD1	CASSELGDRGANQPQHF	TGTGCCAGCAGTGAATTGGGGGACAGGGGAGCCAATCAGCCCCAGCATTTT
.	TRBV5-1	TRBJ2-3	.	CASSLGGLLGTDTQYF	TGCGCCAGCAGCTTGGGAGGACTCCTGGGCACAGATACGCAGTATTTT
.	TRBV29-1	TRBJ2-3	TRBD2	CSVDSSGGFTDTQYF	TGCAGCGTTGATAGTAGCGGGGGGTTCACAGATACGCAGTATTTT
.	TRBV5-4	TRBJ2-3	.	CASSPGLSTDTQYF	TGTGCCAGCAGCCCCGGACTTAGCACAGATACGCAGTATTTT
.	TRBV5-1	TRBJ2-1	.	CASSVTGTSAFGYNEQFF	TGCGCCAGCAGCGTTACCGGGACTTCCGCGTTTGGTTACAATGAGCAGTTCTTC
.	TRBV21-1	TRBJ2-3	.	CASSKVRGREGSTDTQYF	TGTGCCAGCAGCAAAGTTCGCGGGAGGGAGGGGTCCACAGATACGCAGTATTTT
few	TRBV12-5	TRBJ1-4	.	CASGLVLGEKLFF	TGTGCTAGTGGTTTGGTACTTGGTGAAAAACTGTTTTTT
.	TRBV3-1/TRBV3-2	TRBJ1-4	.	CASSSRGVDEKLFF	TGTGCCAGCAGCTCTCGGGGAGTGGATGAAAAACTGTTTTTT
.	TRBV18	TRBJ2-1	TRBD2	CASSRSPSGASYNEQFF	TGTGCCAGCTCACGGTCTCCTAGCGGGGCATCGTACAATGAGCAGTTCTTC
.	TRBV18	TRBJ2-3	TRBD2	CASSSSGGRNTQYF	TGTGCCAGCTCCTCTAGCGGGGGTAGGAATACGCAGTATTTT
.	TRBV7-8	TRBJ2-5	.	CASSFRRVRETQYF	TGTGCCAGCAGCTTCCGGAGGGTACGTGAGACCCAGTACTTC
.	TRBV19	TRBJ2-2	.	CASTLRGTGELFF	TGTGCCAGTACCCTAAGGGGGACCGGGGAGCTGTTTTTT
.	TRBV25-1	TRBJ2-3	TRBD2	CASSAISGRGTDTQYF	TGTGCCAGCAGCGCCATTAGCGGGAGAGGCACAGATACGCAGTATTTT
.	TRBV30	TRBJ2-5	.	CAWSGQGQETQYF	TGTGCCTGGAGTGGGCAGGGGCAAGAGACCCAGTACTTC
.	TRBV5-1	TRBJ1-1	.	CASSLSGGGNTEAFF	TGCGCCAGCAGCTTGTCCGGGGGTGGGAACACTGAAGCTTTCTTT
few	TRBV5-5	TRBJ2-7	.	CASSPGTQPYEQYF	TGTGCCAGCAGCCCCGGGACACAACCCTACGAGCAGTACTTC
.	TRBV7-2	TRBJ2-5	.	CASSPRGWQETQYF	TGTGCCAGCAGCCCCAGGGGATGGCAAGAGACCCAGTACTTC
.	TRBV4-1	TRBJ1-2	TRBD1	CASSQPVGTGKARGYTF	TGCGCCAGCAGCCAACCCGTGGGGACAGGGAAAGCGCGTGGCTACACCTTC
few	TRBV4-1	TRBJ2-7	.	CASSQERTASFYEQYF	TGCGCCAGCAGCCAAGAGAGGACAGCTTCGTTCTACGAGCAGTACTTC
.	TRBV7-2	TRBJ2-2	TRBD2	CASSLRRGANTGELFF	TGTGCCAGCAGCTTAAGGCGGGGGGCAAACACCGGGGAGCTGTTTTTT
once	TRBV18	TRBJ1-2	.	CASSPPRGAGYGYTF	TGTGCCAGCTCACCACCACGGGGCGCGGGATATGGCTACACCTTC
.	TRBV5-1	TRBJ2-2	.	CASSLGQLNTGELFF	TGCGCCAGCAGCTTGGGACAACTTAACACCGGGGAGCTGTTTTTT
.	TRBV4-3	TRBJ2-3	.	CASSQERRSSNTQYF	TGCGCCAGCAGCCAAGAGAGGAGATCTAGTAATACGCAGTATTTT
.	TRBV25-1	TRBJ1-2	TRBD1	CASSLGQVYGYTF	TGTGCCAGCAGCCTGGGACAGGTGTATGGCTACACCTTC
.	TRBV6-5	TRBJ2-1	TRBD2	CASRSSGGKNEQFF	TGTGCCAGCAGGTCTAGCGGGGGGAAGAATGAGCAGTTCTTC
.	TRBV4-1	TRBJ2-1	TRBD2	CASSQDPNRLAGLNEQFF	TGCGCCAGCAGCCAAGACCCGAATCGACTAGCGGGACTTAATGAGCAGTTCTTC
few	TRBV18	TRBJ2-1	TRBD2	CASSQPGLDVGNEQFF	TGTGCCAGCTCACAGCCGGGACTAGATGTAGGCAATGAGCAGTTCTTC
.	TRBV7-2	TRBJ2-1	TRBD1	CASRIDRVGNEQFF	TGTGCCAGCAGGATAGACAGGGTAGGCAATGAGCAGTTCTTC